These 11 T cell receptor beta chains share one sample of origin, sequenced in a study of cytomegalovirus exposure and HLA in healthy donors. The PCR contained 60 Vbeta and 13 Jbeta primers. Sequencing used immunoSEQ multiplex PCR; TCRdb keeps in-frame clones, though not all of them. The sample includes 150,000 to 200,000 clones, around 75% of them seen just once. The specimen was PBMCs. Every receptor here comes from a woman aged 25 to 39 in good health and CMV-seronegative.

The chain joins TRBV6-1 to TRBJ1-4; possibly TRBD1 for D (6 bases). The germline V gene encodes CDR1 MNHNS and CDR2 SASEGT. This CDR3 comprises 13 residues. With 6 bases removed from V and 5 bases from J, the gap between germline ends came to 10 bases. The CDR3 spells CASRYRVNEKLFF. The DNA for the CDR3 is TGTGCCAGCAGATACAGGGTCAATGAAAAACTGTTTTTT.

The chain is built from TRBV5-6 and TRBJ2-7; 10 bases align to TRBD2. V shed 4 bases and J 1 base; nucleotides not matched to a gene: 5. CDR1 SGHDT and CDR2 YYEEEE come from the germline V gene. CDR3 length: 15 amino acids. The chain's CDR3 is CASSQFSGRSYEQYF. The CDR3 bases are TGTGCCAGCAGCCAATTTAGCGGGAGGTCCTACGAGCAGTACTTC.

The sample holds a few counts of this clone. The V and J genes are TRBV7-3 and TRBJ1-1; D perhaps matches TRBD1 (6 bases). This CDR3 has 15 amino acids. Germline loops: CDR1 SGHTA, CDR2 FQGTGA. V lost 4 bases and J 0 bases, leaving 12 bases between the germline ends. CDR3 amino acids: CASSSSQGLNTEAFF. The CDR3 DNA follows: TGTGCCAGCAGCTCTTCACAGGGTTTGAACACTGAAGCTTTCTTT.

This clone was recorded a few times. CDR3 nucleotide sequence: TGTGCCAGCAGCGCCCTAGCGGGGGGGTTGGGCACCGGGGAGCTGTTTTTT. This codes for CASSALAGGLGTGELFF. This sequence joins TRBV7-3 and TRBJ2-2, with TRBD2 matching 12 bases. Germline V gene sequence: CDR1 SGHTA, CDR2 FQGTGA. This CDR3 is built from 17 residues. The V and J ends lost 5 bases and 4 bases, in that order; junction bases with no gene match: 8.

This chain uses TRBV11-2 with TRBJ2-7; 8 bases fit TRBD2. CDR3 length: 17 residues. Germline CDR1 is SGHAT and CDR2 is FQNNGV. With 0 bases clipped from V and 0 bases from J, the junction kept 7 bases outside the gene matches. CDR3 residues: CASSLDLGRGASYEQYF. The CDR3 nucleotides read TGTGCCAGCAGCTTAGATCTGGGGCGGGGGGCCTCCTACGAGCAGTACTTC.

V usage is TRBV2 and J usage is TRBJ1-2; TRBD1 is a possible D gene (5 bases). Trimming stripped 6 bases from V and 7 bases from J, with 18 bases between. CDR3 size: 14 residues. Germline V gene data show CDR1 as SNHLY and CDR2 as FYNNEI. The CDR3 reads CASSPRTGTGGYTF. The CDR3 DNA reads TGTGCCAGCAGCCCGCGTACAGGAACGGGTGGCTACACCTTC.

This chain links TRBV7-6 with TRBJ2-1, with TRBD2 matching over 7 bases. V dropped 1 base and J dropped 5; count of bases not matched to a gene: 8. The CDR3 runs 16 residues. CDR1 and CDR2 from the germline V gene are SGHVS and FNYEAQ. The CDR3 loop reads CASSLGVGRLNNEQFF. The CDR3 DNA is TGTGCCAGCAGCTTAGGAGTCGGGAGGCTAAACAATGAGCAGTTCTTC. Variable domain in full (rest from reference TRBV7-6 and TRBJ2-1): GAGVSQSPRYKVTKRGQDVALRCDPISGHVSLYWYRQALGQGPEFLTYFNYEAQQDKSGLPNDRFSAERPEGSISTLTIQRTEQRDSAMYRCASSLGVGRLNNEQFFGPGTRLTVL.

This chain uses TRBV7-2 with TRBJ2-1, with TRBD2 matching over 11 bases. Germline CDR1 is SGHTA and CDR2 is FQGNSA. The V and J ends lost 8 bases and 0 bases, in that order; junction bases with no gene match: 9. The CDR3 spans 17 residues. CDR3 sequence: CASCTGLAAVSYNEQFF. CDR3 DNA sequence: TGTGCCAGCTGCACGGGACTAGCGGCCGTCTCCTACAATGAGCAGTTCTTC.

The CDR3 loop reads CASNLPENTEAFF. In DNA form, the CDR3 reads TGTGCCAGCAACCTGCCAGAGAACACTGAAGCTTTCTTT. The chain uses TRBV7-2 and TRBJ1-1; D not certain. Deletions cut 7 bases from V and 1 base from J, with 10 bases between. CDR3 length: 13 amino acids. From germline, CDR1 is SGHTA and CDR2 FQGNSA.

About this clone itself: Other DNA variants within this sample encode the same CDR3. The CDR3 loop is CASSLTVNTEAFF. CDR3 sequence (DNA): TGTGCCAGCAGCTTGACAGTTAACACTGAAGCTTTCTTT. The V gene is TRBV7-9, the J gene TRBJ1-1, with D possibly being TRBD1 (5 bases). Germline CDR1 and CDR2: SEHNR and FQNEAQ (reference sequence). The CDR3 loop spans 13 amino acids. Trimming shortened V by 3 bases and J by 2 bases, and 7 bases separated the two germline ends.

About this clone: One junction end disagrees with the germline gene, perhaps due to a read error. The chain carries TRBV7-9 and TRBJ1-2; D is possibly TRBD1 (6 bases). This CDR3 is 14 amino acids long. The germline CDR1 and CDR2 sequences are SEHNR and FQNEAQ (reference sequence). CDR3 nucleotides: TGTTCCAGCAGCCCTACGGGGGGCAACTATGGCTACACCTTC. The encoded protein is CSSSPTGGNYGYTF.